This TCR beta chain was sequenced during a study of cytomegalovirus exposure and HLA in healthy donors. As for the study in general: Within the Caucasian-associated ancestry cluster were roughly 79% of the approximately 370 genotyped donors.

Between the trimmed V and J ends, which lost 3 bases and 6 bases, there was a span of 14 bases. Germline CDR1 is LNHDA and CDR2 is SQIVND (reference sequence). This CDR3 has 15 amino acids. The primer mix had 60 Vbeta and 13 Jbeta primers. Some clones are missing from TCRdb's copy, which holds only in-frame ones; the method was immunoSEQ multiplex PCR. The table includes 150,000 to 200,000 clones, 80% detected once. Sequencing used PBMCs. The V call is TRBV19, the J call TRBJ1-4, with a weak D call TRBD1 (6 bases). The clonotype originates from a man aged 25 to 45 in good health and CMV-seropositive. In nucleotides, the CDR3 is TGTGCCAGTAGTATTTGGGGGCAGGTGGATGAAAAACTGTTTTTT. Translating it yields CASSIWGQVDEKLFF.